What follows are 29 T cell receptor beta chains derived from one specimen sequenced in a study of control samples from healthy donors and cancer patients. The repertoire was sequenced with immunoSEQ multiplex PCR; TCRdb's copy has only in-frame clones and lacks some. The sample holds approximately 100,000 clones, about 85% seen once. The sequencing sample was made of blood. These receptors were taken from a woman between 35 and 50 years old in good health.

This chain connects TRBV19 to TRBJ1-2, with unresolved D. There are 9 residues in the CDR3. Per germline, CDR1 LNHDA and CDR2 SQIVND (reference sequence). Trimming shortened V by 5 bases and J by 9 bases, and 4 bases separated the two germline ends. The CDR3 bases are TGTGCCAGTAGTGGGTGCTACACCTTC. Its protein is CASSGCYTF.

The chain joins TRBV15 to TRBJ2-7; 9 positions match TRBD1. The CDR3 has 14 residues. V lost 2 bases, J lost 5 bases, and 4 bases stayed unmatched. Germline V gene lookup returns CDR1 LNHNV and CDR2 YYDKDF (reference sequence). The CDR3 nucleotides are TGTGCCACCAGCAGAAGGACAGGGGAAAACGAGCAGTACTTC. As protein: CATSRRTGENEQYF.

Here the CDR3 DNA reads TGTGCCAGCAGTCGTACGACAGGGGGGTCCTACAATGAGCAGTTCTTC. Translation gives CASSRTTGGSYNEQFF. The chain has TRBV27 and TRBJ2-1, with 9 bases identical to TRBD1. The germline gives CDR1 MNHEY, CDR2 SMNVEV (reference sequence). The CDR3 spans 16 residues. The junction had 6 bases not matched to a gene; V was cut back by 5 bases and J by 1 base.

This clone has only one observation. The chain has TRBV2 and TRBJ2-7; D is ambiguous. CDR1 SNHLY and CDR2 FYNNEI come from the germline V gene. CDR3 size: 13 residues. V was pared by 3 bases and J by 0 bases, with 6 bases between. CDR3 protein: CASSDDNSYEQYF. DNA for the CDR3: TGTGCCAGCAGTGACGACAACTCCTACGAGCAGTACTTC.

The rearrangement joins TRBV3-1 (or the pseudogene TRBV3-2) to TRBJ1-2, with D unresolved. The length of the CDR3 is 13 residues. Trimming removed 4 bases at V and 6 bases at J, with 12 bases between. Germline V lookup: CDR1 LGHDT, CDR2 YNNKEL (reference sequence). The CDR3 spells CASSPTYPNGYTF. Here the CDR3 DNA reads TGTGCCAGCAGCCCGACATACCCCAATGGCTACACCTTC.

The chain has TRBV6-5 and TRBJ1-1; no clear D gene. There are 15 residues in the CDR3. Germline CDR1 MNHEY, CDR2 SVGAGI. Trimming took 7 bases from V and 2 from J, leaving 17 bases between them. In DNA form, the CDR3 reads TGTGCCAGCACCTATGGCGCGGCTACTAACACTGAAGCTTTCTTT. Translating gives CASTYGAATNTEAFF.

This clone was observed a single time. The V gene is TRBV7-9, the J gene TRBJ2-5; 9 bases are shared with TRBD2. Per the germline V gene, CDR1 is SEHNR and CDR2 is FQNEAQ (reference sequence). CDR3 length: 17 amino acids. V lost 0 bases and J lost 1; bases outside the gene matches: 6. For the CDR3, the DNA is TGTGCCAGCAGCTTAGCTCGGGCTAGCGGGGCCCAAGAGACCCAGTACTTC. Amino acids: CASSLARASGAQETQYF.

The chain employs TRBV11-3 and TRBJ2-1, with 12 nucleotides matching TRBD2. CDR3 size: 13 residues. J was trimmed by 10 bases and V by 5 bases; bases with no gene match: 3. Looked up from germline, CDR1 is SGHNT and CDR2 is YENEEA. The CDR3 bases are TGTGCCAGCAGCGAGACTAGCGGGGGAGAGCAGTTCTTC. Its protein is CASSETSGGEQFF.

This chain joins TRBV7-9 and TRBJ1-1; TRBD1 matches at 8 bases. Germline V gives CDR1 SEHNR, CDR2 FQNEAQ (reference sequence). The CDR3 runs 16 residues. Unmatched junction bases numbered 13, after V lost 6 bases and J lost 4 bases. The CDR3 nucleotides read TGTGCCAGCAGAACTAACCAGGGGGCGAGGGGCACTGAAGCTTTCTTT. Protein product: CASRTNQGARGTEAFF.

The chain combines TRBV7-6 with TRBJ2-5; 7 bases are a match to TRBD1. V trimming: 3 bases; J trimming: 1 base; junction bases outside the gene matches: 5. The germline V gene encodes CDR1 SGHVS and CDR2 FNYEAQ. This CDR3 is built from 15 residues. The CDR3 protein is CASSLQGQPQETQYF. The CDR3 coding sequence is TGTGCCAGCAGCTTGCAGGGACAGCCCCAAGAGACCCAGTACTTC.

The chain carries TRBV4-1 and TRBJ1-4; TRBD1 is a possible D gene (6 bases). CDR3 length: 18 amino acids. Germline CDR1 reads MGHRA; CDR2 reads YSYEKL. V was cut by 1 base and J by 6 bases, with 21 bases left in between. CDR3 coding DNA: TGCGCCAGCAGCCAAGGGGGGACATTTGGAGGGGTCGATGAAAAACTGTTTTTT. As protein: CASSQGGTFGGVDEKLFF.

This sequence joins TRBV4-1 and TRBJ1-1, with TRBD1 as a possible D gene (6 bases). The ends were cut back, 4 bases at V and 1 base at J, with 16 bases in the middle. CDR1 is MGHRA, CDR2 YSYEKL, per germline. CDR3 length: 16 residues. DNA of the CDR3: TGCGCCAGCAGCCGATCACTTAGGACAGAGAACACTGAAGCTTTCTTT. Its translation: CASSRSLRTENTEAFF.

This clone was counted between two and nine times. The CDR3 DNA reads TGTGCCAGCAGTGCGGTGGCAGCTCAAGAGACCCAGTACTTC. Amino acids: CASSAVAAQETQYF. The gene calls are TRBV2 and TRBJ2-5; D not certain. Germline-derived CDR1 and CDR2 are SNHLY and FYNNEI. Trimming removed 4 bases from V and 2 bases from J, with 11 bases in between. This CDR3 is built from 14 residues.

The chain recombines TRBV4-3 with TRBJ2-7; D may correspond to TRBD1 or TRBD2 (5 bases each). CDR1 is LGHNA, CDR2 YSLEER, per germline. Trimming took 1 base from V and 0 from J, leaving 7 bases between them. The CDR3 contains 14 residues. The CDR3 loop is CASSQVGGSYEQYF. CDR3 coding DNA: TGCGCCAGCAGCCAAGTTGGGGGCTCCTACGAGCAGTACTTC.

J is TRBJ2-7 and V is TRBV6-5; D remains unclear. Germline CDR1 MNHEY, CDR2 SVGAGI. The CDR3 runs to 13 residues. The V gene lost 7 bases and the J gene lost 2 bases, with 12 bases spanning the gap. CDR3 coding DNA: TGTGCCAGCATGCCCCACGGAGCCTACGAGCAGTACTTC. Translating it yields CASMPHGAYEQYF.

CDR3 amino acids: CASSVRTSGSERQYF. The CDR3 coding sequence is TGTGCCAGCAGTGTTCGGACTAGCGGGAGCGAGAGGCAGTATTTT. J is TRBJ2-3 and V is TRBV25-1; the match to TRBD2 covers 13 bases. The CDR3 has 15 residues. Looked up from germline, CDR1 is MGHDK and CDR2 is SYGVNS. After removal of 4 bases from V and 11 bases from J, the junction contained 9 bases not matched to a gene. The variable domain in full, completed from reference TRBV25-1 and TRBJ2-3, reads EADIYQTPRYLVIGTGKKITLECSQTMGHDKMYWYQQDPGMELHLIHYSYGVNSTEKGDLSSESTVSRIRTEHFPLTLESARPSHTSQYLCASSVRTSGSERQYFGPGTRLTVL.

The genes are TRBV18 and TRBJ2-7, with TRBD1 matching over 10 bases. V lost 5 bases and J lost 3; bases outside the gene matches: 10. The V gene's germline CDR1 is KGHSH and CDR2 LQKENI. The CDR3 is made up of 16 amino acids. CDR3 amino acids: CASSGLIRDRGYEQYF. The CDR3, as DNA: TGTGCCAGCTCAGGTCTCATCCGGGACAGGGGCTACGAGCAGTACTTC.

The rearrangement uses TRBV3-1 (or the pseudogene TRBV3-2) and TRBJ2-6; 8 nucleotides agree with TRBD1. Per germline, CDR1 LGHDT and CDR2 YNNKEL (reference sequence). CDR3 length equals 14 residues. V lost 6 bases, J lost 4 bases, and 2 bases stayed unmatched. The CDR3, as DNA: TGTGCCAGCAGTCAGGGGGCGGGGGCCAACGTCCTGACTTTC. This sequence encodes CASSQGAGANVLTF.

The rearrangement joins TRBV7-2 to TRBJ1-3, with TRBD1 matching over 7 bases. The V and J ends lost 2 bases and 3 bases, in that order; junction bases with no gene match: 10. Germline-derived CDR1 and CDR2 are SGHTA and FQGNSA. The CDR3 has 17 residues. CDR3 residues: CASSLSIGNRGGNTIYF. CDR3 DNA: TGTGCCAGCAGCTTAAGTATAGGGAACAGGGGTGGAAACACCATATATTTT.

The chain links TRBV3-1 (or the pseudogene TRBV3-2) to TRBJ2-1; unclear D gene. Germline V gene lookup returns CDR1 LGHDT and CDR2 YNNKEL (reference sequence). The CDR3 contains 12 residues. V lost 1 base and J lost 7, with 5 bases in between. The chain's CDR3 is CASSQASNEQFF. The CDR3 region has the DNA TGTGCCAGCAGCCAAGCTTCGAATGAGCAGTTCTTC.

The V and J genes are TRBV5-5 and TRBJ2-2; D gene ambiguous. The germline V gene encodes CDR1 SGHKS and CDR2 YYEKEE (reference sequence). V lost 4 bases to trimming and J lost 4 bases, with 11 bases between them. The CDR3 is made up of 14 amino acids. In DNA, the CDR3 is TGTGCCAGCAGCCTAACAGAATCCACCGGGGAGCTGTTTTTT. The encoded protein is CASSLTESTGELFF.

The chain has TRBV28 and TRBJ1-2; TRBD1 might be the D (6 bases). Germline lookup yields CDR1 MDHEN and CDR2 SYDVKM. V lost 4 bases to trimming and J lost 8 bases, with 11 bases between them. The length of the CDR3 is 12 residues. This CDR3 reads CASSWGPGGYTF. In DNA form, the CDR3 reads TGTGCCAGCAGTTGGGGGCCGGGAGGCTACACCTTC.

V gene TRBV6-6 combines with J gene TRBJ2-7; 7 nucleotides agree with TRBD1. V lost 4 bases and J lost 3; bases outside the gene matches: 6. The germline gives CDR1 MNHNY, CDR2 SVGAGI (reference sequence). The CDR3 covers 14 residues. The CDR3 DNA is TGTGCCAGCAGTTCTAGAGGGACAGACTACGAGCAGTACTTC. It is translated as CASSSRGTDYEQYF.

V is TRBV6-1 and J is TRBJ1-5; 7 bases map to TRBD1. With 3 bases clipped from V and 7 bases from J, the junction kept 6 bases outside the gene matches. The CDR3 is 14 residues long. Germline CDR1 is MNHNS and CDR2 is SASEGT. This CDR3 reads CASSDRGSRQPQHF. CDR3 DNA: TGTGCCAGCAGTGACAGGGGGTCGCGGCAGCCCCAGCATTTT.

This chain joins TRBV4-1 and TRBJ2-7, with D uncertain. This CDR3 has 13 residues. Germline CDR1 and CDR2: MGHRA and YSYEKL. Trimming cost V 5 bases and J 3 bases, with 11 bases left between them. DNA for the CDR3: TGCGCCAGCAGCATCGACACCGTCTACGAGCAGTACTTC. Translated, it gives CASSIDTVYEQYF.

The chain employs TRBV10-3 and TRBJ2-1; 7 bases align to TRBD2. The germline V gene has CDR1 ENHRY and CDR2 SYGVKD. V lost 10 bases and J lost 1; bases outside the gene matches: 7. The CDR3 totals 14 residues. The CDR3, as DNA: TGTGCCACGGACCCTAGCGGTTCCTACAATGAGCAGTTCTTC. It yields the protein CATDPSGSYNEQFF.

This rearrangement joins TRBV5-1 to TRBJ2-1; D remains ambiguous. Trimming removed 1 base from V and 4 bases from J, with 9 bases in between. Per germline, CDR1 SGHRS and CDR2 YFSETQ. The CDR3 has 14 residues. CDR3 nucleotide sequence: TGCGCCAGCAGCTTGCTACTAAATTACAATGAGCAGTTCTTC. Its translation: CASSLLLNYNEQFF.

In DNA form, the CDR3 reads TGTGCCAGCAGTCCGGACGGTCGCTCTGGAAACACCATATATTTT. This gives the protein CASSPDGRSGNTIYF. The chain is built from TRBV2 and TRBJ1-3, with D uncertain. The CDR3 covers 15 residues. Germline lookup yields CDR1 SNHLY and CDR2 FYNNEI. V was pared by 5 bases and J by 0 bases, with 11 bases between.

The chain employs TRBV18 and TRBJ1-1; possible D gene TRBD1, 6 bases. CDR3 length equals 16 residues. CDR1 and CDR2 from the germline V gene are KGHSH and LQKENI. V was trimmed by 2 bases and J by 5 bases, leaving 18 bases between them. The chain's CDR3 is CASSPAWYRATTEAFF. CDR3 nucleotide sequence: TGTGCCAGCTCACCAGCATGGTACAGGGCGACGACTGAAGCTTTCTTT.